Listed below are T cell receptor beta chains from one sample, sequenced in a study of shared clonotypes between healthy human individuals. Only in-frame clones appear in the TCRdb table, and some are missing; sequencing was by immunoSEQ multiplex PCR. Among about 1.5 million clones listed, 95% to 99% were seen once. The sequenced sample consisted of naive CD4+ T cells sorted from blood. The receptors come from a young man in good health. Both conserved end residues are part of each CDR3. D genes are given only for firm matches. Not every row has a clone size; where given, it reads once, few, many or a size class.

clone_size j_call v_call d_call cdr3_nt cdr3_aa
many TRBJ1-2 TRBV28 . TGTGCCAGCACCGGGGGACGGGACTATGGCTACACCTTC CASTGGRDYGYTF
once TRBJ2-1 TRBV5-1 TRBD2 TGCGCCAGCAGCCAACTGATCGGGACTAGCGGGATTCGAGAGCAGTTCTTC CASSQLIGTSGIREQFF
. TRBJ2-3 TRBV25-1 . TGTGCCAGCAGTGACCCCGCGGGGCGCACAGATACGCAGTATTTT CASSDPAGRTDTQYF
. TRBJ2-7 TRBV19 TRBD2 TGTGCCAGTAGGCAGGCGGGAGATCGGTCCTACGAGCAGTACTTC CASRQAGDRSYEQYF
. TRBJ2-1 TRBV11-2 . TGTGCCAGCAGCCTAAATCCCAGGGACAATGAGCAGTTCTTC CASSLNPRDNEQFF
. TRBJ1-5 TRBV5-1 TRBD1 TGCGCCAGCAGCCTCGGGACAGGGAGTCAGCCCCAGCATTTT CASSLGTGSQPQHF
. TRBJ1-2 TRBV15 . TGTGCCACCAGCAGACCCCCGAGTGCCTCCTATGGCTACACCTTC CATSRPPSASYGYTF
. TRBJ2-7 TRBV27 . TGTGCCAGCAGTAAAAGAGTCCAATCCTCCTACGAGCAGTACTTC CASSKRVQSSYEQYF
. TRBJ1-1 TRBV7-2 . TGTGCCAGCAGCTTAGTGGGGCTGAACACTGAAGCTTTCTTT CASSLVGLNTEAFF
. TRBJ2-5 TRBV7-2 . TGTGCCAGCAGCTTACCCTCGGGAGAGACCCAGTACTTC CASSLPSGETQYF
. TRBJ2-7 TRBV5-1 . TGCGCCAGCCGCCAGGAGTGGGGACACGAGCAGTACTTC CASRQEWGHEQYF
. TRBJ2-7 TRBV2 . TGTGCCAGCAGGGCTGGGCCCTCCTACGAGCAGTACTTC CASRAGPSYEQYF
. TRBJ1-2 TRBV6-4 . TGTGCCAGCAGTGACTCGATCATGTCAGGTAAGAGGAACTATGGCTACACCTTC CASSDSIMSGKRNYGYTF
. TRBJ2-3 TRBV5-1 TRBD1 TGCGCCAGCAGCCTAGGGACAGGGTTTATGAATACGCAGTATTTT CASSLGTGFMNTQYF
. TRBJ1-5 TRBV6-1 . TGTGCCAGCATGGTACGGCCGAGTCAGCCCCAGCATTTT CASMVRPSQPQHF
. TRBJ2-7 TRBV25-1 . TGTGCCAGCAGGGAGTTGGGAGAGCAGTACTTC CASRELGEQYF
once TRBJ2-7 TRBV11-2 TRBD2 TGTGCCAGCAGCCCGGGACTAGCGGGAAAGCAGTACTTC CASSPGLAGKQYF
. TRBJ2-5 TRBV7-9 . TGTGCCAGCAGCTCCCAGGCGTACCAAGAGACCCAGTACTTC CASSSQAYQETQYF
. TRBJ1-5 TRBV18 . TGTGCCAGCTCACCCGGCGGCAATCAGCCCCAGCATTTT CASSPGGNQPQHF
. TRBJ2-1 TRBV18 TRBD2 TGTGCCAGCTCACCCTCCGGGACTAGCGGTCCCGAGCAGTTCTTC CASSPSGTSGPEQFF
. TRBJ2-3 TRBV5-1 TRBD2 TGCGCCAGCAGCTATACTAGCGGGAGGTGGGGAAGCACAGATACGCAGTATTTT CASSYTSGRWGSTDTQYF
. TRBJ1-5 TRBV6-5 TRBD1 TGTGCCAGCAGTTACGGCAGGGGGCGACAGCCCCAGCATTTT CASSYGRGRQPQHF
. TRBJ2-5 TRBV5-6 . TGTGCCAGCACCACGGCCCTGAGGAGGGGGGAGACCCAGTACTTC CASTTALRRGETQYF
. TRBJ2-7 TRBV7-9 TRBD2 TGTGCCAGCAGCTCGCCGGGACTAGCGGTTTACGAGCAGTACTTC CASSSPGLAVYEQYF
. TRBJ2-2 TRBV7-3 . TGTGCCAGCAGCTATGGTGGCACCGGGGAGCTGTTTTTT CASSYGGTGELFF
. TRBJ1-5 TRBV7-9 . TGTGCCAGCAGACCAGGAAATGGCGGAGGGCAGCCCCAGCATTTT CASRPGNGGGQPQHF
. TRBJ2-1 TRBV7-7 TRBD1 TGTGCTAGCAGCCCCCTGCGGACAGGGGGCAATGAGCAGTTCTTC CASSPLRTGGNEQFF
. TRBJ2-7 TRBV5-1 TRBD2 TGCGCCAGCAGCGCCGTAGCGGGAGCCCACGAGCAGTACTTC CASSAVAGAHEQYF